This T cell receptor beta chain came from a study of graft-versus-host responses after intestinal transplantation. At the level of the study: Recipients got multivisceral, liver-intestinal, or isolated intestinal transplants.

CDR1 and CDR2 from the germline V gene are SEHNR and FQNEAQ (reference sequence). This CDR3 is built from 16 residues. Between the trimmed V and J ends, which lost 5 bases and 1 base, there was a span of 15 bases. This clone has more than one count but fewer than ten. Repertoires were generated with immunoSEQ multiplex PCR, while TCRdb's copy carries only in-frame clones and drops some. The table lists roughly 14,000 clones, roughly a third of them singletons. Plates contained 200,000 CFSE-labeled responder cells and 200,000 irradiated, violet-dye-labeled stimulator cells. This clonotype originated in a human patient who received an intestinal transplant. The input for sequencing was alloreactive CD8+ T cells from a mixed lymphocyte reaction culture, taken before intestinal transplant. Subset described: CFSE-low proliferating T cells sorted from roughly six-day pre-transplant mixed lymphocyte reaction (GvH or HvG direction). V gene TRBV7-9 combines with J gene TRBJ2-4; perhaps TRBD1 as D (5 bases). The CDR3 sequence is CASSKFQGMAKNIQYF. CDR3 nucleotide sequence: TGTGCCAGCAGCAAATTCCAGGGTATGGCCAAAAACATTCAGTACTTC.